The 3 T cell receptor beta chains below all came from one sample that was sequenced in a study of cytomegalovirus exposure and HLA in healthy donors. Amplification used 60 Vbeta primers and 13 Jbeta primers. Generated by immunoSEQ multiplex PCR, the TCRdb table keeps only in-frame clones and is missing some. This table lists some 82,000 clones. Sequencing input: PBMCs. The receptors here all came from a woman younger than 45 in good health and CMV-seronegative.

The V and J genes are TRBV7-9 and TRBJ1-1; D not certain. The germline V and J ends were trimmed by 5 bases and 5 bases, with 9 bases remaining between them. Germline CDR1 and CDR2: SEHNR and FQNEAQ (reference sequence). The CDR3 is 12 residues long. CDR3 residues: CASSPAGTEAFF. The CDR3 coding sequence is TGTGCCAGCAGCCCTGCGGGGACTGAAGCTTTCTTT.

The chain links TRBV18 to TRBJ1-1; 7 bases match TRBD1. Looked up from germline, CDR1 is KGHSH and CDR2 is LQKENI. Unmatched junction bases numbered 6, after V lost 4 bases and J lost 4 bases. CDR3 length: 14 amino acids. This CDR3 is CASSLDRVRTEAFF. The DNA of the CDR3 is TGTGCCAGCTCACTTGACAGGGTCCGCACTGAAGCTTTCTTT. Variable domain in full (rest from reference TRBV18 and TRBJ1-1): NAGVMQNPRHLVRRRGQEARLRCSPMKGHSHVYWYRQLPEEGLKFMVYLQKENIIDESGMPKERFSAEFPKEGPSILRIQQVVRGDSAAYFCASSLDRVRTEAFFGQGTRLTVV.

V usage is TRBV28 and J usage is TRBJ1-3; 7 bases are shared with TRBD1. Trimming removed 3 bases from V and 8 bases from J; junction bases left unmatched: 7. This CDR3 contains 14 residues. Germline V gives CDR1 MDHEN, CDR2 SYDVKM. The CDR3 spells CASSLGQPADTIYF. The CDR3 coding sequence is TGTGCCAGCAGTTTGGGACAGCCCGCGGACACCATATATTTT.